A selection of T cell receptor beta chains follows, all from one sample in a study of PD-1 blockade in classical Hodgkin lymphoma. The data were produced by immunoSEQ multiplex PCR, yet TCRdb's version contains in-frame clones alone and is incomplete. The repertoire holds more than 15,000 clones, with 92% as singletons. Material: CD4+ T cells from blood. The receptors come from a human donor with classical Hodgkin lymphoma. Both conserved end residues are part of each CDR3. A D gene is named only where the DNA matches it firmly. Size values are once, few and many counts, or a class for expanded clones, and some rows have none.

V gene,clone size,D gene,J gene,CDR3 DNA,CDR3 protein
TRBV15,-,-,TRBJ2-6,TGTGCCACCAGCAGGCGCTCTGGGGCCAACGTCCTGACTTTC,CATSRRSGANVLTF
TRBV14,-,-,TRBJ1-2,TGTGCCAGCAGCCAAGCAGGGCTGGGCTACACCTTC,CASSQAGLGYTF
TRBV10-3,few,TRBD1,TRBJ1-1,TGTGCCATCAAGGGGGCGAACACTGAAGCTTTCTTT,CAIKGANTEAFF
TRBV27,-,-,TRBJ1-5,TGTGCCAGCAGTTTATGGGAAAATCAGCCCCAGCATTTT,CASSLWENQPQHF
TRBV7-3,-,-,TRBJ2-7,TGTGCCAGCAGCCTGGACTCATCCTACGAGCAGTACTTC,CASSLDSSYEQYF
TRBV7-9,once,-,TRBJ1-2,TGTGCCAGCAGCCCACGCGGCACCAGTTATGGCTACACCTTC,CASSPRGTSYGYTF
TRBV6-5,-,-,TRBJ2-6,TGTGCCAGCAGTTATCGGCAGTCCTCTGGGGCCAACGTCCTGACTTTC,CASSYRQSSGANVLTF
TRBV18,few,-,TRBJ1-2,TGTGCCAGCTCACCCGCGCGGCCAGGAGGCTACACCTTC,CASSPARPGGYTF
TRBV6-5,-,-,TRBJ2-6,TGTGCCAGCAGTGTGGACCCTGCGGCCAACGTCCTGACTTTC,CASSVDPAANVLTF
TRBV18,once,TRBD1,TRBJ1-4,TGTGCCAGCTCACCAACGACAGGGGAGGAAAAACTGTTTTTT,CASSPTTGEEKLFF
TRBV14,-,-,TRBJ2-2,TGTGCCAGCAGCCCTCGGACCGGGGAGCTGTTTTTT,CASSPRTGELFF
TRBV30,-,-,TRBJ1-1,TGTGCCTGGACGAACAACGGGAGCACTGAAGCTTTCTTT,CAWTNNGSTEAFF
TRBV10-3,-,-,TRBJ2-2,TGTGCCATCAAGGCCTTACTAAACACCGGGGAGCTGTTTTTT,CAIKALLNTGELFF
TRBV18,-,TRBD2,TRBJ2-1,TGTGCCAGCTCACAAATGAGCGGGAGGGTTACCCTTAACCACAATGAGCAGTTCTTC,CASSQMSGRVTLNHNEQFF
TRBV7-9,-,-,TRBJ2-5,TGTGCCAGCAGCTTAAGGGTTGAGACCCAGTACTTC,CASSLRVETQYF
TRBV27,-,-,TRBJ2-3,TGTGCCAGCAGAGTGGGACCAGTCTATAGCACAGATACGCAGTATTTT,CASRVGPVYSTDTQYF
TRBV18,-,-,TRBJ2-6,TGTGCCAGCTCACCACAGGGACTGATGTTCTCTGGGGCCAACGTCCTGACTTTC,CASSPQGLMFSGANVLTF
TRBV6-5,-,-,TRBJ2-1,TGTGCCAGCAGAACGACAGTATACAATGAGCAGTTCTTC,CASRTTVYNEQFF
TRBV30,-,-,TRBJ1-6,TGTGCCTGGAGCCTACCGACGTCACCCCTCCACTTT,CAWSLPTSPLHF
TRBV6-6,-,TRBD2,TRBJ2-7,TGTGCCAGCAACCAGGGACTAGCGGACTCCTACGAGCAGTACTTC,CASNQGLADSYEQYF
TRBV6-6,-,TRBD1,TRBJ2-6,TGTGCCAGCAGACGAACGACAGGGGCTGGGGCCAACGTCCTGACTTTC,CASRRTTGAGANVLTF
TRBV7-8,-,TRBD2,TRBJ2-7,TGTGCCAGCAGCTTACGTGGGGGAGCGGGAGGACTGTACGAGCAGTACTTC,CASSLRGGAGGLYEQYF
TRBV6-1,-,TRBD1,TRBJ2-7,TGTGCCAGCAGTGAAGGACAGGGGTTTGGCGAGCAGTACTTC,CASSEGQGFGEQYF
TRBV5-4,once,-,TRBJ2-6,TGTGCCAGCACCACCCGAGGGGGGGCCAACGTCCTGACTTTC,CASTTRGGANVLTF
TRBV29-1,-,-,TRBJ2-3,TGCAGCGCCGTCGGGAGCAGGGGCACAGATACGCAGTATTTT,CSAVGSRGTDTQYF
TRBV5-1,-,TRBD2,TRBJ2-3,TGCGCCAGCAGCTTGAATTTAGCGGGAGCAGATACGCAGTATTTT,CASSLNLAGADTQYF
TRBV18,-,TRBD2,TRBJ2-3,TGTGCCAGCTCACCACTAGCGGGAGTCACAGATACGCAGTATTTT,CASSPLAGVTDTQYF
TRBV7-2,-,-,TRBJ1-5,TGTGCCAGCAGTCAAGGGGCCATGGAGTTTCAGCCCCAGCATTTT,CASSQGAMEFQPQHF
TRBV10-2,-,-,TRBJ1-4,TGCGCCAGCAGTGGGGGGAATGAAAAACTGTTTTTT,CASSGGNEKLFF
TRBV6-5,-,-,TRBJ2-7,TGTGCCAGCAGTTACTCGAGACGGACAGAACTCTACGAGCAGTACTTC,CASSYSRRTELYEQYF
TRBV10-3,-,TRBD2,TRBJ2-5,TGTGGGACTAGCGGGAACGCCAAGACCCAGTACTTC,CGTSGNAKTQYF
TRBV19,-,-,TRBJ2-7,TGTGCCAGTAGTATTCTTACAGGCGACTACGAGCAGTACTTC,CASSILTGDYEQYF
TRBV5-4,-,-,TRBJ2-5,TGTGCCAGCAGCTTGGACAAAGAGACCCAGTACTTC,CASSLDKETQYF
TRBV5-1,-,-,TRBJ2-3,TGCGCCAGCAGCTTGGCCGGTAGTTCTACGCAGTATTTT,CASSLAGSSTQYF
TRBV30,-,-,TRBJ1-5,TGTGCCTCCGGACAGTTCAATCAGCCCCAGCATTTT,CASGQFNQPQHF
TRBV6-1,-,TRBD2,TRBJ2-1,TGTGCCAGCAGTGCGGGACTAGTTAACAATGAGCAGTTCTTC,CASSAGLVNNEQFF
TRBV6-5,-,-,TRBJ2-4,TGTGCCAGCAGTTTTCCCTCTGGATTAGCCAAAAACATTCAGTACTTC,CASSFPSGLAKNIQYF
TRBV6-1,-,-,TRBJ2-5,TGTGCCAGCAGACAGGGGAGGGGCTTTCAAGAGACCCAGTACTTC,CASRQGRGFQETQYF
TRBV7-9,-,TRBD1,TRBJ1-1,TGTGCCAGCAGCTTTAGACAGGGGGGGTCTGAAGCTTTCTTT,CASSFRQGGSEAFF
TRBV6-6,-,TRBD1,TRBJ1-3,TGTGCCAGCAATTCAGGGGGTGGAAACACCATATATTTT,CASNSGGGNTIYF
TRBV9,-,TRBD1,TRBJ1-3,TGTGCCAGCAGCGTAGGAGTTGGAGGGGAACAGGGGGCTGGTGGAAACACCATATATTTT,CASSVGVGGEQGAGGNTIYF
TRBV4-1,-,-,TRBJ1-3,TGCGCCAGCAGCCCCGCCCTACTCCGCGGAAACACCATATATTTT,CASSPALLRGNTIYF
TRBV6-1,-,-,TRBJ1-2,TGTGCCAGCAGCCACTCCGGGGGAAGTGGCTATGGCTACACCTTC,CASSHSGGSGYGYTF
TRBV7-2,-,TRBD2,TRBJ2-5,TGTGCCAGCAGCCGCCGGGGACTAGCGTGGGGGGAGACCCAGTACTTC,CASSRRGLAWGETQYF
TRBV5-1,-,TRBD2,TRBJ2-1,TGCGCCAGCAGACCGGGACTAGCGGGCCTATACAATGAGCAGTTCTTC,CASRPGLAGLYNEQFF
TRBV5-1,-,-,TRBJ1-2,TGCGCCAGCAGCCTGAGGACAGACTATGGCTACACCTTC,CASSLRTDYGYTF
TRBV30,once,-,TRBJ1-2,TGTGCCTGGGGCAAGGGAGGCGGCTACACCTTC,CAWGKGGGYTF
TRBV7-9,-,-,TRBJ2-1,TGTGCCAGCACCCCCCGGGCGAACTACAATGAGCAGTTCTTC,CASTPRANYNEQFF
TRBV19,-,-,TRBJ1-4,TGTGCCAGTAGTTCCGGGGGGTCAGGTGAAAAACTGTTTTTT,CASSSGGSGEKLFF
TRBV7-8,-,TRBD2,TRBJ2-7,TGTGCCAGCAGCCGTAGCGGGTACTACGAGCAGTACTTC,CASSRSGYYEQYF
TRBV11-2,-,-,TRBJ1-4,TGTGCCAGCAGCTTAGTGATTAATGAAAAACTGTTTTTT,CASSLVINEKLFF
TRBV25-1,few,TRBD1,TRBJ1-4,TGTGCCAGCATTCAACCGGGACAGGGGGTCGCATTTTTT,CASIQPGQGVAFF
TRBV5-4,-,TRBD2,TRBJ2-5,TGTGCCAGCAGCGGAGGAGCGGGGGAGGACTATGAGCAGTACTTC,CASSGGAGEDYEQYF
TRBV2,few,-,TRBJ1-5,TGTGCCAGCAGTCCAGACTCGTTGGAGACTCAGCCCCAGCATTTT,CASSPDSLETQPQHF
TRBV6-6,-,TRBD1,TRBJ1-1,TGTGCCACCACGACAGGGTCTAACACTGAAGCTTTCTTT,CATTTGSNTEAFF